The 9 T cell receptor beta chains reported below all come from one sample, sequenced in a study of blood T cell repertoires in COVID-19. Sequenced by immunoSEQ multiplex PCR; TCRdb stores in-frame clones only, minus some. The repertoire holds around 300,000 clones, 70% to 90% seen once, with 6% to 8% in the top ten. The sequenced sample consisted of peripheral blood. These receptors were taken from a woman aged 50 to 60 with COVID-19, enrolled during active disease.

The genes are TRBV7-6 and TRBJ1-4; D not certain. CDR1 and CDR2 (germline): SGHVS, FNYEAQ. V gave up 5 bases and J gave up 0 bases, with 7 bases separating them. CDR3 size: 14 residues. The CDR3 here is CASSRYATNEKLFF. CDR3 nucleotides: TGTGCCAGCAGCCGGTACGCAACTAATGAAAAACTGTTTTTT.

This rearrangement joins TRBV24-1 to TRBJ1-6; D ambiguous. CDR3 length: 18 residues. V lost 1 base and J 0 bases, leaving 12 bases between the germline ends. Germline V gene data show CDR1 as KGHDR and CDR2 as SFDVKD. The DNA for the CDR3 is TGTGCCACCAGTGATTTTAAGATTCCCAGCTCCTATAATTCACCCCTCCACTTT. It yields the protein CATSDFKIPSSYNSPLHF.

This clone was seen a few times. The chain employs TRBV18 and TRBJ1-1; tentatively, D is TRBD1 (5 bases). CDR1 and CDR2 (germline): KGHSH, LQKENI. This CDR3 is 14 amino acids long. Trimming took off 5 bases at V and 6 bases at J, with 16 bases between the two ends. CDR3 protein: CASSFGQGFAEAFF. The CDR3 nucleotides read TGTGCCAGCTCATTCGGACAAGGTTTCGCTGAAGCTTTCTTT.

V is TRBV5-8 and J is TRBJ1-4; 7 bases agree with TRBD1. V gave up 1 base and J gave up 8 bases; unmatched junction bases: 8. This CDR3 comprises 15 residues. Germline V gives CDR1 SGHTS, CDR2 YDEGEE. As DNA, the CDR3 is TGTGCCAGCAGCTTGCGCGGACAGGCCCGCGAAAAACTGTTTTTT. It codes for CASSLRGQAREKLFF.

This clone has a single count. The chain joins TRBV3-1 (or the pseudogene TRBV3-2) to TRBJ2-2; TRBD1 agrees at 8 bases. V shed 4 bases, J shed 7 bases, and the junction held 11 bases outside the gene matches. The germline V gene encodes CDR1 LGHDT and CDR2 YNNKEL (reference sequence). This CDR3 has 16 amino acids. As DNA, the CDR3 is TGTGCCAGCAGCCGAACATCTGGACAGGGTAACGGGGAGCTGTTTTTT. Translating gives CASSRTSGQGNGELFF.

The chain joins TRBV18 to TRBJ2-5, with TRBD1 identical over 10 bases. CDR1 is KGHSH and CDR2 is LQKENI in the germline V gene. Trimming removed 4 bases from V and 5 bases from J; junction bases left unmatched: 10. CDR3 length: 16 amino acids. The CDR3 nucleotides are TGTGCCAGCTCACAGCCGATGGACAGGGGGGGTGAGACCCAGTACTTC. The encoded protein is CASSQPMDRGGETQYF.

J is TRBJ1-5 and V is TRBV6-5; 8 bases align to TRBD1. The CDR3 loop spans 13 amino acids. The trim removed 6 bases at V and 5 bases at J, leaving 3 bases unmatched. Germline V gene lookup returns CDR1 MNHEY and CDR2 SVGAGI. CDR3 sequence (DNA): TGTGCCAGCAGGAGACAGGGGTATCAGCCCCAGCATTTT. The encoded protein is CASRRQGYQPQHF.

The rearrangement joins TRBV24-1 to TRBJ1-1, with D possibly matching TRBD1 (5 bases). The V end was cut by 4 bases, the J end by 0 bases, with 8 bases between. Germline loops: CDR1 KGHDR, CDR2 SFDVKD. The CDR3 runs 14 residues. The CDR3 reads CATSESTVNTEAFF. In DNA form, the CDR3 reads TGTGCCACCAGTGAATCGACAGTGAACACTGAAGCTTTCTTT.

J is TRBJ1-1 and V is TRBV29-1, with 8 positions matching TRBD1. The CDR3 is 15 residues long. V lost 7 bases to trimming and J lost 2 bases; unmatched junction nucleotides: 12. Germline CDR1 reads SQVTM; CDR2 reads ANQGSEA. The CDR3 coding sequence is TGCAGCGCCCGGGACAGGCATCAAGAAAACACTGAAGCTTTCTTT. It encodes CSARDRHQENTEAFF.